Below, 27 T cell receptor beta chains from the same sample are listed, as sequenced in a study of T cell clonotyping in hematopoietic cell transplantation. The sample's time point: recipient sample about 28 days before transplant, after cytoreduction. Data came from immunoSEQ multiplex PCR; TCRdb stores just in-frame clones and leaves some out. This table holds about 20,000 clones, about 83% found once. The sample was peripheral blood mononuclear cells, taken before stem cell transplant. All receptors come from a man aged 50-60 years with acute myeloid leukemia. Some clones in this sample may be carry-over from other donors' samples.

This chain connects TRBV4-2 to TRBJ2-3; TRBD1 or TRBD2 may be the D gene (5 bases each). Germline assignment: CDR1 LGHNA and CDR2 YNFKEQ. The ends were cut back, 0 bases at V and 0 bases at J, with 13 bases in the middle. The CDR3 has 17 residues. The CDR3 region is CASSQDYGRDSTDTQYF. The CDR3 coding sequence is TGTGCCAGCAGCCAAGATTACGGCAGGGACAGCACAGATACGCAGTATTTT.

The chain couples TRBV28 to TRBJ1-1; no firm D call. Germline CDR1 reads MDHEN; CDR2 reads SYDVKM. The V end lost 4 bases, the J end lost 4 bases, and 16 bases lay between the germline ends. The CDR3 totals 15 residues. The CDR3 protein is CASSYDRNFGTEAFF. The CDR3 bases are TGTGCCAGCAGTTACGACCGCAACTTTGGCACTGAAGCTTTCTTT.

This clone is a singleton in its sample. The chain links TRBV30 to TRBJ2-1; 8 bases are shared with TRBD2. Per germline, CDR1 GTSNPN and CDR2 SVGIG (reference sequence). The CDR3 sequence is 14 residues long. The CDR3 nucleotides read TGTGCTTACAGGACTAGCTTCGGCTACAATGAGCAGTTCTTC. Its translation is CAYRTSFGYNEQFF. The full variable domain, in which reference TRBV30 and TRBJ2-1 provide the parts outside the CDR3, is SQTIHQWPATLVQPVGSPLSLECTVEGTSNPNLYWYRQAAGRGLQLLFYSVGIGQISSEVPQNLSASRPQDRQFILSSKKLLLSDSGFYLCAYRTSFGYNEQFFGPGTRLTVL.

The chain recombines TRBV11-3 with TRBJ1-1; TRBD1 might be the D (5 bases). With 3 bases removed from V and 3 bases from J, the gap between germline ends came to 8 bases. In germline, CDR1 is SGHNT, CDR2 YENEEA. There are 13 residues in the CDR3. The chain's CDR3 is CASSLQGYTEAFF. The CDR3, as DNA: TGTGCCAGCAGCTTGCAGGGATACACTGAAGCTTTCTTT.

This clone was seen just once. The V call is TRBV28, the J call TRBJ2-5; 8 bases fit TRBD2. V trimming: 3 bases; J trimming: 1 base; junction bases outside the gene matches: 7. The CDR3 sequence is 16 residues long. CDR1 MDHEN and CDR2 SYDVKM come from the germline V gene. The DNA for the CDR3 is TGTGCCAGCAGTTTGTCTACTAGCGGATCCCAAGAGACCCAGTACTTC. This translates into CASSLSTSGSQETQYF.

The sample holds a few counts of this clone. The CDR3 nucleotides read TGTGCCAGCAGCTTATCAGGGGGCGGGGGGCCGAACACTGAAGCTTTCTTT. Protein sequence: CASSLSGGGGPNTEAFF. The gene calls are TRBV7-3 and TRBJ1-1, with TRBD1 matching 8 bases. In germline, CDR1 is SGHTA, CDR2 FQGTGA. This CDR3 spans 17 amino acids. V lost 2 bases, J lost 1 base, and 9 bases stayed unmatched. The full variable domain, in which reference TRBV7-3 and TRBJ1-1 provide the parts outside the CDR3, is GAGVSQTPSNKVTEKGKYVELRCDPISGHTALYWYRQSLGQGPEFLIYFQGTGAADDSGLPNDRFFAVRPEGSVSTLKIQRTERGDSAVYLCASSLSGGGGPNTEAFFGQGTRLTVV.

The J gene is TRBJ1-2, the V gene TRBV28; D unresolved. Trimming stripped 2 bases from V and 4 bases from J, with 8 bases between. The CDR3 contains 13 residues. Germline V CDR1 and CDR2: MDHEN, SYDVKM. The CDR3 bases are TGTGCCAGCAGTTTAGCAGAAGTCTATGGCTACACCTTC. Translated, it gives CASSLAEVYGYTF.

The V and J genes are TRBV28 and TRBJ1-5; 10 bases match TRBD1. The V segment lost 4 bases and the J segment 7 bases; nucleotides outside the gene matches: 7. Per the germline V gene, CDR1 is MDHEN and CDR2 is SYDVKM. This CDR3 comprises 15 residues. In nucleotides, the CDR3 is TGTGCCAGCAGTTGGGACAGGGGAGATGGACAGCCCCAGCATTTT. This codes for CASSWDRGDGQPQHF.

The chain couples TRBV7-8 to TRBJ1-3; D not resolved. CDR3 size: 16 residues. Trimming shortened V by 0 bases and J by 0 bases, and 9 bases separated the two germline ends. The germline V gene has CDR1 SGHVS and CDR2 FQNEAQ. This chain's CDR3 is CASSLASGYSGNTIYF. The DNA of the CDR3 is TGTGCCAGCAGCTTAGCCTCGGGGTACTCTGGAAACACCATATATTTT.

The chain joins TRBV10-3 to TRBJ1-2; tentatively, D is TRBD1 (5 bases). CDR1 ENHRY and CDR2 SYGVKD come from the germline V gene. This CDR3 is 15 amino acids long. V was pared by 3 bases and J by 2 bases, with 13 bases between. CDR3: CAISDRSRDNYGYTF. The CDR3 DNA reads TGTGCCATCAGTGATCGAAGCCGGGACAACTATGGCTACACCTTC.

This clone was detected once. The chain joins TRBV27 to TRBJ2-7; the D is unclear. V was clipped by 0 bases and J by 1 base, with 7 bases between them. This CDR3 spans 14 amino acids. From germline, CDR1 is MNHEY and CDR2 SMNVEV (reference sequence). CDR3 protein: CASSLSSRSYEQYF. The CDR3 DNA follows: TGTGCCAGCAGTTTATCGTCCAGATCCTACGAGCAGTACTTC.

The chain is built from TRBV11-2 and TRBJ2-7, with D perhaps TRBD1 (6 bases). In germline, CDR1 is SGHAT, CDR2 FQNNGV. Trimming shortened V by 1 base and J by 1 base, and 8 bases separated the two germline ends. There are 14 residues in the CDR3. The CDR3 spells CASSLVRGSYEQYF. CDR3 coding DNA: TGTGCCAGCAGCTTAGTCAGGGGTTCCTACGAGCAGTACTTC.

This rearrangement joins TRBV28 to TRBJ1-2; 8 nucleotides align to TRBD1. CDR1 MDHEN and CDR2 SYDVKM come from the germline V gene. V lost 3 bases to trimming and J lost 2 bases; unmatched junction nucleotides: 8. The CDR3 sequence is 16 residues long. CDR3 region: CASSFVGQGVNYGYTF. The CDR3 nucleotides read TGTGCCAGCAGTTTCGTCGGACAGGGTGTCAACTATGGCTACACCTTC.

This clone was seen once. V and J are TRBV5-1 and TRBJ1-1; the D gene is possibly TRBD1 (5 bases). CDR3 length: 15 residues. Looked up from germline, CDR1 is SGHRS and CDR2 is YFSETQ. With 0 bases removed from V and 0 bases from J, the gap between germline ends came to 9 bases. This chain's CDR3 is CASSLVDSVNTEAFF. The CDR3 DNA follows: TGCGCCAGCAGCTTGGTTGACAGCGTGAACACTGAAGCTTTCTTT.

This chain links TRBV29-1 with TRBJ2-4; no reliable D call. Trimming pared 6 bases from V and 5 bases from J, leaving 8 bases between. CDR1 SQVTM and CDR2 ANQGSEA come from the germline V gene. CDR3 size: 11 residues. The chain's CDR3 is CSVGLENIQYF. The CDR3 DNA reads TGCAGCGTAGGTCTGGAAAACATTCAGTACTTC. The variable domain in full, completed from reference TRBV29-1 and TRBJ2-4, reads SAVISQKPSRDICQRGTSLTIQCQVDSQVTMMFWYRQQPGQSLTLIATANQGSEATYESGFVIDKFPISRPNLTFSTLTVSNMSPEDSSIYLCSVGLENIQYFGAGTRLSVL.

This sequence joins TRBV29-1 and TRBJ2-1, with TRBD2 as a possible D gene (6 bases). Germline V gives CDR1 SQVTM, CDR2 ANQGSEA. V dropped 6 bases and J dropped 10 bases, with 13 bases sitting between them. This CDR3 has 11 residues. CDR3 DNA sequence: TGCAGCGTCCGACTAGGCCTAGAGCAGTTCTTC. Encoded protein: CSVRLGLEQFF.

The V and J genes are TRBV7-9 and TRBJ2-7, with TRBD1 identical over 9 bases. V gave up 5 bases and J gave up 0 bases; unmatched junction bases: 8. The CDR3 extends over 16 amino acids. Germline V gene lookup returns CDR1 SEHNR and CDR2 FQNEAQ (reference sequence). This CDR3 reads CASSPGGGQGSYEQYF. The DNA for the CDR3 is TGTGCCAGCAGCCCCGGTGGGGGACAGGGCTCCTACGAGCAGTACTTC.

The chain employs TRBV7-3 and TRBJ2-5, with TRBD1 as a possible D gene (6 bases). The germline V gene encodes CDR1 SGHTA and CDR2 FQGTGA. The CDR3 has 16 residues. Trimming removed 5 bases at V and 2 bases at J, with 18 bases between. As DNA, the CDR3 is TGTGCCAGCAGCCCCCCCGGACAGCAAGAACAAGAGACCCAGTACTTC. It encodes CASSPPGQQEQETQYF.

V usage is TRBV5-4 and J usage is TRBJ1-6; TRBD1 might be the D (5 bases). Germline V gene data show CDR1 as SGHNT and CDR2 as YYREEE (reference sequence). There are 16 residues in the CDR3. Trimming shortened V by 4 bases and J by 11 bases, and 22 bases separated the two germline ends. Written as DNA, the CDR3 is TGTGCCAGCAGCCTAACCGGGACCTCCTTTTCGCCACCCCTCCACTTT. Encoded protein: CASSLTGTSFSPPLHF.

The rearrangement joins TRBV6-5 to TRBJ1-4; a weak D match, TRBD1 (5 bases). The germline CDR1 and CDR2 sequences are MNHEY and SVGAGI. V was trimmed by 8 bases and J by 4 bases, leaving 14 bases between them. The CDR3 spans 14 residues. In DNA form, the CDR3 reads TGTGCCAGCTGTCGGACACAAAGTAATGAAAAACTGTTTTTT. It encodes CASCRTQSNEKLFF.

V is TRBV15 and J is TRBJ1-1; possible D gene TRBD1, 5 bases. This CDR3 is 14 amino acids long. V lost 3 bases, J lost 5 bases, and 13 bases lay in between. Per germline, CDR1 LNHNV and CDR2 YYDKDF (reference sequence). This CDR3 is CATSRGLLGTEAFF. The CDR3 region has the DNA TGTGCCACCAGCAGGGGACTCCTAGGTACTGAAGCTTTCTTT.

V and J are TRBV7-9 and TRBJ1-4; 7 nucleotides line up with TRBD1. Germline CDR1 is SEHNR and CDR2 is FQNEAQ (reference sequence). The ends lost 0 bases at V and 3 bases at J; junction bases unmatched: 1. The CDR3 totals 15 residues. CDR3 residues: CASSLATGANEKLFF. The CDR3 region has the DNA TGTGCCAGCAGCTTAGCCACAGGGGCTAATGAAAAACTGTTTTTT.

CDR3 sequence: CASKSDGTASGNTIYF. The CDR3 DNA reads TGCGCCAGCAAGTCTGACGGAACCGCTTCTGGAAACACCATATATTTT. V and J are TRBV5-1 and TRBJ1-3; D is ambiguous. CDR1 is SGHRS, CDR2 YFSETQ, per germline. The CDR3 loop spans 16 amino acids. Trimming removed 6 bases from V and 1 base from J, with 17 bases in between.

The chain is built from TRBV10-3 and TRBJ1-2; D possibly corresponds to TRBD1 (6 bases). This CDR3 has 15 residues. Looked up from germline, CDR1 is ENHRY and CDR2 is SYGVKD. V was shortened by 4 bases and J by 2 bases, with 14 bases between the two germline ends. CDR3 in amino acids: CAISGGAGENYGYTF. The CDR3 DNA is TGTGCCATCAGTGGTGGGGCAGGGGAAAACTATGGCTACACCTTC.

This clone has a single count. The V call is TRBV29-1, the J call TRBJ1-2, with 9 bases that match TRBD1. Trimming cost V 7 bases and J 3 bases; bases outside gene matches: 9. Germline CDR1 is SQVTM and CDR2 is ANQGSEA. The CDR3 is made up of 14 amino acids. The DNA for the CDR3 is TGCAGCGCTACAGGGGGCGTAGAGGACTATGGCTACACCTTC. Translation gives CSATGGVEDYGYTF. The complete variable domain, with remaining parts taken from reference TRBV29-1 and TRBJ1-2, reads SAVISQKPSRDICQRGTSLTIQCQVDSQVTMMFWYRQQPGQSLTLIATANQGSEATYESGFVIDKFPISRPNLTFSTLTVSNMSPEDSSIYLCSATGGVEDYGYTFGSGTRLTVV.

This chain connects TRBV7-9 to TRBJ2-7; the D is unclear. The germline V gene has CDR1 SEHNR and CDR2 FQNEAQ (reference sequence). The CDR3 is 15 residues long. The V end lost 1 base, the J end lost 2 bases, and 12 bases lay between the germline ends. As DNA, the CDR3 is TGTGCCAGCAGCTTAGTAAAAGTTTCCACCTACGAGCAGTACTTC. As protein: CASSLVKVSTYEQYF. The variable domain in full, with the rest retrieved from reference TRBV7-9 and TRBJ2-7, is DTGVSQNPRHKITKRGQNVTFRCDPISEHNRLYWYRQTLGQGPEFLTYFQNEAQLEKSRLLSDRFSAERPKGSFSTLEIQRTEQGDSAMYLCASSLVKVSTYEQYFGPGTRLTVT.

The chain has TRBV5-6 and TRBJ2-7, with D perhaps TRBD1 or TRBD2 (7 bases each). V lost 2 bases to trimming and J lost 5 bases, with 20 bases between them. This CDR3 region has 16 residues. Looked up from germline, CDR1 is SGHDT and CDR2 is YYEEEE. The DNA of the CDR3 is TGTGCCAGCAGCTTCGGAGGGGGAGGGGGCAGGAACGAGCAGTACTTC. Protein sequence: CASSFGGGGGRNEQYF.